This passage covers 15 T cell receptor beta chains from one sample sequenced in a study of blood T cell repertoires in COVID-19. Clones were sequenced by immunoSEQ multiplex PCR, and TCRdb holds only the in-frame ones, with some missing. The repertoire holds some 190,000 clones, with roughly 84% as singletons. Sequenced: PBMCs or T cells enriched from blood (not recorded which). These receptors were collected from a woman under 40 who had been exposed to COVID-19.

The chain links TRBV6-4 to TRBJ2-2, with 14 bases identical to TRBD2. Trimming cost V 8 bases and J 1 base; bases outside gene matches: 3. The germline CDR1 and CDR2 sequences are MRHNA and SNTAGT. The CDR3 is 16 amino acids. This CDR3 reads CASRLAGGRNTGELFF. CDR3 DNA sequence: TGTGCCAGCCGACTAGCGGGGGGGCGGAACACCGGGGAGCTGTTTTTT.

The chain joins TRBV6-7 to TRBJ1-5; tentative D call: TRBD1 (5 bases). TRBV6-7 is filed as an ORF, its function uncertain. V was trimmed by 7 bases and J by 1 base, leaving 11 bases between them. The CDR3 sequence is 14 residues long. CDR3 amino acids: CASKVNRSNQPQHF. CDR3 in DNA: TGTGCCAGCAAAGTCAACAGGAGCAATCAGCCCCAGCATTTT.

V and J are TRBV11-2 and TRBJ2-2; 9 positions match TRBD1. Germline V gives CDR1 SGHAT, CDR2 FQNNGV. With V trimmed by 0 bases and J by 7 bases, 6 bases remained unmatched. The CDR3 is made up of 16 amino acids. This CDR3 is CASSLDWGQGGGELFF. CDR3 bases: TGTGCCAGCAGCTTAGATTGGGGACAGGGAGGCGGGGAGCTGTTTTTT.

The chain combines TRBV19 with TRBJ1-1; D is possibly TRBD1 (6 bases). V was clipped by 3 bases and J by 0 bases, with 11 bases between them. Germline V CDR1 and CDR2: LNHDA, SQIVND (reference sequence). CDR3 length: 15 residues. In DNA form, the CDR3 reads TGTGCCAGTAGTATTGACAGGCTCATGAACACTGAAGCTTTCTTT. Protein sequence: CASSIDRLMNTEAFF.

This clone appeared a few times. The genes are TRBV27 and TRBJ1-1; TRBD1 agrees at 9 bases. The V segment lost 5 bases and the J segment 6 bases; nucleotides outside the gene matches: 10. The CDR3 extends over 15 amino acids. Germline V lookup: CDR1 MNHEY, CDR2 SMNVEV (reference sequence). Here the CDR3 DNA reads TGTGCCAGCAGTCTTTATCCGGGACAGGGCGCTGAAGCTTTCTTT. This translates into CASSLYPGQGAEAFF.

This clone was picked up a small number of times. This rearrangement joins TRBV11-1 to TRBJ1-1; D perhaps matches TRBD1 (5 bases). CDR3 length: 15 amino acids. With 9 bases removed from V and 4 bases from J, the gap between germline ends came to 21 bases. Germline V lookup: CDR1 SGHAT, CDR2 FQDESV (reference sequence). The CDR3 DNA sequence: TGTGCCAGTCTTGGGCCCAGGGAGGGTAGCACTGAAGCTTTCTTT. Translating it yields CASLGPREGSTEAFF.

This chain links TRBV10-3 with TRBJ2-2; D is perhaps TRBD2 (5 bases). The V end lost 2 bases, the J end lost 3 bases, and 13 bases lay between the germline ends. Germline V gene sequence: CDR1 ENHRY, CDR2 SYGVKD. The CDR3 contains 16 residues. CDR3 DNA: TGTGCCATCAGTGAGAGCGGTCCCGGGTACACCGGGGAGCTGTTTTTT. Translating it yields CAISESGPGYTGELFF.

The chain uses TRBV23-1 and TRBJ2-7; 9 bases are shared with TRBD1. TRBV23-1 is classed as an ORF, of uncertain function. V lost 0 bases to trimming and J lost 2 bases; unmatched junction nucleotides: 8. The CDR3 covers 17 residues. Here the CDR3 reads CASSQSTAGQGPYEQYF. The CDR3 coding sequence is TGCGCCAGCAGTCAATCGACTGCCGGACAGGGGCCCTACGAGCAGTACTTC.

V gene TRBV10-1 combines with J gene TRBJ2-1, with 9 nucleotides matching TRBD2. Germline V lookup: CDR1 WNHNN, CDR2 SYGVQD (reference sequence). CDR3 length: 16 residues. The V segment lost 6 bases and the J segment 6 bases; nucleotides outside the gene matches: 12. The CDR3 region has the DNA TGCGCCAGCAGCGAGGATAGGCGGGGGGGCCGCAATGAGCAGTTCTTC. It codes for CASSEDRRGGRNEQFF.

This clone is a singleton in its sample. This sequence joins TRBV9 and TRBJ1-3; possible D gene TRBD1, 5 bases. The ends were cut back, 3 bases at V and 0 bases at J, with 7 bases in the middle. Germline V gives CDR1 SGDLS, CDR2 YYNGEE. There are 14 residues in the CDR3. CDR3 coding DNA: TGTGCCAGCAGCGCCGGGGGCTCTGGAAACACCATATATTTT. As protein: CASSAGGSGNTIYF.

The V and J genes are TRBV19 and TRBJ2-3, with 8 nucleotides matching TRBD1. Germline V gene lookup returns CDR1 LNHDA and CDR2 SQIVND (reference sequence). V was clipped by 6 bases and J by 8 bases; unmatched bases: 22. This CDR3 contains 18 residues. In nucleotides, the CDR3 is TGTGCCAGTAGCCCCGTCCGGTACGGGACAGGAACCCCAGGTACGCAGTATTTT. This codes for CASSPVRYGTGTPGTQYF. Filled out from reference TRBV19 and TRBJ2-3, the complete variable domain reads DGGITQSPKYLFRKEGQNVTLSCEQNLNHDAMYWYRQDPGQGLRLIYYSQIVNDFQKGDIAEGYSVSREKKESFPLTVTSAQKNPTAFYLCASSPVRYGTGTPGTQYFGPGTRLTVL.

V usage is TRBV9 and J usage is TRBJ1-3; D is uncertain. CDR1 and CDR2 from the germline V gene are SGDLS and YYNGEE. The CDR3 runs to 13 residues. V shed 3 bases and J shed 0 bases, with 4 bases lying between them. The CDR3 region is CASSGASGNTIYF. Here the CDR3 DNA reads TGTGCCAGCAGCGGGGCCTCTGGAAACACCATATATTTT.

This clone has just one count. The V and J genes are TRBV19 and TRBJ2-5; D might be TRBD1 (6 bases). This CDR3 is 15 amino acids long. Germline loops: CDR1 LNHDA, CDR2 SQIVND (reference sequence). V lost 6 bases, J lost 5 bases, and 19 bases lay in between. CDR3 sequence (DNA): TGTGCCAGTAGCACCAGTTACGAGAGGGGGGAGACCCAGTACTTC. It yields the protein CASSTSYERGETQYF.

This clone turned up a few times. The chain carries TRBV30 and TRBJ2-5; D gene ambiguous. V lost 1 base, J lost 5 bases, and 11 bases lay in between. Germline CDR1 and CDR2: GTSNPN and SVGIG (reference sequence). This CDR3 spans 13 amino acids. The CDR3 spells CAWSGAPGETQYF. The CDR3, as DNA: TGTGCCTGGAGTGGTGCCCCCGGGGAGACCCAGTACTTC.

The genes are TRBV6-6 and TRBJ2-7; TRBD1 matches 11 bases. Trimming took 5 bases from V and 2 from J; bases not matched to a gene: 11. CDR1 MNHNY and CDR2 SVGAGI come from the germline V gene (reference sequence). The CDR3 consists of 17 residues. The CDR3 spells CASSPSNPGQGAYEQYF. In nucleotides, the CDR3 is TGTGCCAGCAGTCCATCCAACCCGGGACAGGGGGCCTACGAGCAGTACTTC.